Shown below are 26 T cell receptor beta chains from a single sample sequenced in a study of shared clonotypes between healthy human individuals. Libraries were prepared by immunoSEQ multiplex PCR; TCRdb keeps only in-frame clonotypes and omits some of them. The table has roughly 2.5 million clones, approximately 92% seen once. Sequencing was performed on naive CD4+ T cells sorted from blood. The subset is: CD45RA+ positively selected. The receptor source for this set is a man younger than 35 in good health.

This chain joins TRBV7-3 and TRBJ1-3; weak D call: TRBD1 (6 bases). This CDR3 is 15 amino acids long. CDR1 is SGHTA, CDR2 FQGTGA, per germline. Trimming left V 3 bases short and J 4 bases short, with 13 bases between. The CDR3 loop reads CASSLAGGGGNTIYF. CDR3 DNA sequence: TGTGCCAGCAGCTTGGCGGGGGGCGGCGGAAACACCATATATTTT.

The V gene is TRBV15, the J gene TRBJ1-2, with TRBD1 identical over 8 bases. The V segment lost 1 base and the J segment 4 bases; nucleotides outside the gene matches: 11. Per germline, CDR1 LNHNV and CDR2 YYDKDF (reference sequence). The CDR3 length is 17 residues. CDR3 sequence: CATSRVMGGQGFYGYTF. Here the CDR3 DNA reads TGTGCCACCAGCAGAGTAATGGGAGGACAGGGCTTCTATGGCTACACCTTC.

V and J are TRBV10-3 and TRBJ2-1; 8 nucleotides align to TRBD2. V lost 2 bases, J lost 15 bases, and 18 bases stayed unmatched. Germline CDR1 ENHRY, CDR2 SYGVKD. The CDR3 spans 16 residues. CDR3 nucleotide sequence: TGTGCCATCAGTGAGCCGCCTGGGGGAGCGGGAGACGACTGGTTCTTC. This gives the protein CAISEPPGGAGDDWFF.

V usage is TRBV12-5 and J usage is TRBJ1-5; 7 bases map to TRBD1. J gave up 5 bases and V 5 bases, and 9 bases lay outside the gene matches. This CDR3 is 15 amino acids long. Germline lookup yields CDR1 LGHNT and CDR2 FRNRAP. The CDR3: CASGPRGYGYQPQHF. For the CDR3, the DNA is TGTGCTAGTGGTCCCAGGGGGTATGGGTATCAGCCCCAGCATTTT.

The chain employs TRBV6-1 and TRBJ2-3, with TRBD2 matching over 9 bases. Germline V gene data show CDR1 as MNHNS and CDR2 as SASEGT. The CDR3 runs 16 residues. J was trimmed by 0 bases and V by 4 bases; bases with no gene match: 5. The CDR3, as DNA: TGTGCCAGCAGTGCCCTAGCGGGGTTTAGCACAGATACGCAGTATTTT. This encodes CASSALAGFSTDTQYF.

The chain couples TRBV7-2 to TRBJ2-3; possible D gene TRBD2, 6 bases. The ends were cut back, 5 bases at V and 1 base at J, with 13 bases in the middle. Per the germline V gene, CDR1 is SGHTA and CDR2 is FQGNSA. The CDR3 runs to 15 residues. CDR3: CASSRLALGTDTQYF. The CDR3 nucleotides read TGTGCCAGCAGCAGGCTAGCGCTGGGCACAGATACGCAGTATTTT.

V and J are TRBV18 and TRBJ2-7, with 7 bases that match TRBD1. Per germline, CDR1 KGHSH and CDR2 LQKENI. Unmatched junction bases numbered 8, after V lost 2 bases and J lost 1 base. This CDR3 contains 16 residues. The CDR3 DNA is TGTGCCAGCTCACCAACAATCGGGACAGTGTCCTACGAGCAGTACTTC. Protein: CASSPTIGTVSYEQYF.

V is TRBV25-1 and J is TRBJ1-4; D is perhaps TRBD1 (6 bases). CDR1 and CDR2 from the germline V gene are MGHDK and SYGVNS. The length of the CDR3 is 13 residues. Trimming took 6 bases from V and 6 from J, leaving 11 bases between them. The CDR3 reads CASSEGGDEKLFF. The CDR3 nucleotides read TGTGCCAGCAGCGAGGGGGGGGATGAAAAACTGTTTTTT.

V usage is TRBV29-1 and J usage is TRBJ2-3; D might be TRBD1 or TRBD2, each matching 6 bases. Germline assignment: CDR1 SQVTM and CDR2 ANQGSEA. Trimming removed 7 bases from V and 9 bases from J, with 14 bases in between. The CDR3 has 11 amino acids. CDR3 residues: CSALEGGTQYF. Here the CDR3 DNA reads TGCAGCGCTCTCGAGGGGGGCACGCAGTATTTT.

The CDR3 sequence is CASSEDGSYEQYF. DNA of the CDR3: TGCGCCAGCAGTGAAGACGGCAGCTACGAGCAGTACTTC. The chain employs TRBV10-1 and TRBJ2-7; D ambiguous. Trimming pared 3 bases from V and 3 bases from J, leaving 9 bases between. CDR1 is WNHNN, CDR2 SYGVQD, per germline (reference sequence). The CDR3 covers 13 residues.

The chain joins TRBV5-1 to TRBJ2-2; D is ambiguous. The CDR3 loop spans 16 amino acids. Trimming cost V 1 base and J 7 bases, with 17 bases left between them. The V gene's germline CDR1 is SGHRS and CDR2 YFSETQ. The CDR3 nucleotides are TGCGCCAGCAGCTTGATGAGTTCTGGGAACTTCGGGGAGCTGTTTTTT. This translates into CASSLMSSGNFGELFF.

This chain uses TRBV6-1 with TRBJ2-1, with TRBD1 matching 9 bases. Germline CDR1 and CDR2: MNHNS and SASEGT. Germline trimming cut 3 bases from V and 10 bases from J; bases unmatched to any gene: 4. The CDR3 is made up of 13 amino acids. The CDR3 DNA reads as TGTGCCAGCAGTGAGACAGGGGGGAGGGAGCAGTTCTTC. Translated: CASSETGGREQFF.

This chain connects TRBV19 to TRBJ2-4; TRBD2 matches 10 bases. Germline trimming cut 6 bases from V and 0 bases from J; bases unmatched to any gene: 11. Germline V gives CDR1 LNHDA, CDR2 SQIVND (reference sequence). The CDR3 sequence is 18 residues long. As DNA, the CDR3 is TGTGCCAGTAGCCGAAGCCCTCTAGCGGGGGAAGCCAAAAACATTCAGTACTTC. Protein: CASSRSPLAGEAKNIQYF.

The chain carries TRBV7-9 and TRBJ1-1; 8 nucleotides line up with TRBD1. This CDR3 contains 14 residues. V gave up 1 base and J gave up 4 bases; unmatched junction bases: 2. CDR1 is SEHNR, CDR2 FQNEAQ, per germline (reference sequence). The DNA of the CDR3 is TGTGCCAGCAGCTTAGAAACAGGGGGCACTGAAGCTTTCTTT. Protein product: CASSLETGGTEAFF.

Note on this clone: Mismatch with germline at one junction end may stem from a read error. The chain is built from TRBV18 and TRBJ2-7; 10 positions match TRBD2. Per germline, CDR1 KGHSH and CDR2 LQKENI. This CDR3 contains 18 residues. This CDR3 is CASSPPPSGGANQNEQYF. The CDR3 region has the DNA TGTGCCAGCTCCCCACCCCCTAGCGGGGGCGCAAACCAAAACGAGCAGTACTTC.

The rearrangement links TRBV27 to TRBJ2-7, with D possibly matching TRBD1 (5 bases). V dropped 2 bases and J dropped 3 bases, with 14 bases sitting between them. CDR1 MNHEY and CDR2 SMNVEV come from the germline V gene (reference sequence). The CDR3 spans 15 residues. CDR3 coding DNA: TGTGCCAGCAGTTTACAAAGGGGCAGCCTCTACGAGCAGTACTTC. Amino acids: CASSLQRGSLYEQYF.

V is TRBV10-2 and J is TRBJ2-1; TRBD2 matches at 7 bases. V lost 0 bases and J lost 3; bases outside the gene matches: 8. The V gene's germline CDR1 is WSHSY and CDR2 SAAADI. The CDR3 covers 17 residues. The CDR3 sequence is CASSESMTGGDYNEQFF. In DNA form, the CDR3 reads TGCGCCAGCAGTGAGTCAATGACGGGAGGTGACTACAATGAGCAGTTCTTC.

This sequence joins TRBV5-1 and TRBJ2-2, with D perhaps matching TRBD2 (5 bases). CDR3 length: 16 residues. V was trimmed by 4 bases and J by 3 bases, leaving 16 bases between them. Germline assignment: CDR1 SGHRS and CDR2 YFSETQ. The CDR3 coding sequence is TGCGCCAGCAGCCCCCGAGCGGCGTGGGACACCGGGGAGCTGTTTTTT. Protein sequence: CASSPRAAWDTGELFF.

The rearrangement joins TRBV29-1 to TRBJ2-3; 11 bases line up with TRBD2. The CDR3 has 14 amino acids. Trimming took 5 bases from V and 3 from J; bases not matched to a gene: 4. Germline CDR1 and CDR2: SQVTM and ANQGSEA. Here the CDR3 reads CSVPGTSGTDTQYF. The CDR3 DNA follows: TGCAGCGTTCCCGGGACTAGCGGTACAGATACGCAGTATTTT.

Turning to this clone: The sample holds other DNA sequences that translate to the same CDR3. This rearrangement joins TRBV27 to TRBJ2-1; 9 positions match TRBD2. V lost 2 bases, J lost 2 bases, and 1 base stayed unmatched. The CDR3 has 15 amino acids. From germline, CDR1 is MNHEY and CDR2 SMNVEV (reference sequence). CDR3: CASSLAGGPYNEQFF. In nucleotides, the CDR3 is TGTGCCAGCAGTTTAGCGGGGGGGCCCTACAATGAGCAGTTCTTC.

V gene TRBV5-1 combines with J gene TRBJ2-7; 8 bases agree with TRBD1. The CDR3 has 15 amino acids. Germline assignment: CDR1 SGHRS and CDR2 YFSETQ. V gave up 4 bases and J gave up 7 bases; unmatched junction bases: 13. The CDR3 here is CASSPTGDPPEEQYF. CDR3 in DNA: TGCGCCAGCAGCCCGACAGGGGACCCTCCGGAGGAGCAGTACTTC.

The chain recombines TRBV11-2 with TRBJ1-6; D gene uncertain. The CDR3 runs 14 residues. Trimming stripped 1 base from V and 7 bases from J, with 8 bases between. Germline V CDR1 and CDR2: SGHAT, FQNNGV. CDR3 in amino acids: CASSLGGSNSPLHF. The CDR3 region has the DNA TGTGCCAGCAGCTTAGGAGGAAGCAATTCACCCCTCCACTTT.

CDR3 nucleotides: TGCGCCAGCAGCTTGGAACAGGGGGGTCAGCCCCAGCATTTT. This translates into CASSLEQGGQPQHF. J is TRBJ1-5 and V is TRBV5-1, with 8 bases lining up with TRBD1. The V gene end was trimmed by 0 bases and the J gene end by 6 bases; junction bases not matched to a gene: 2. This CDR3 is 14 amino acids long. Germline values: CDR1 SGHRS, CDR2 YFSETQ.

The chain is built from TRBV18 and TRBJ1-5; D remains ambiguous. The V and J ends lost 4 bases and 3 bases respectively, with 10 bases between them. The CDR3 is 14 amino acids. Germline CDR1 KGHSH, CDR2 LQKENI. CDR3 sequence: CASSQPGTNQPQHF. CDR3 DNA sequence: TGTGCCAGCTCACAACCAGGTACCAATCAGCCCCAGCATTTT.

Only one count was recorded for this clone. This CDR3 is CAWSGGQGEKLFF. The CDR3 coding sequence is TGTGCCTGGAGTGGGGGACAGGGCGAAAAACTGTTTTTT. J is TRBJ1-4 and V is TRBV30; 9 nucleotides agree with TRBD1. There are 13 residues in the CDR3. Germline assignment: CDR1 GTSNPN and CDR2 SVGIG (reference sequence). Trimming removed 1 base from V and 8 bases from J; junction bases left unmatched: 2.

The CDR3 sequence: CASSVGESGRDTQYF. The CDR3 region has the DNA TGTGCCAGCAGCGTAGGAGAAAGCGGGAGAGATACGCAGTATTTT. V gene TRBV9 combines with J gene TRBJ2-3; 8 nucleotides match TRBD2. J gave up 5 bases and V 0 bases, and 5 bases lay outside the gene matches. CDR1 is SGDLS, CDR2 YYNGEE, per germline. CDR3 length: 15 residues.